This TCR beta chain was sequenced during a study of blood T cells in healthy people across ages (dated by TCRdb to the mid-2010s). About the investigation overall: In model experiments, roughly one uniquely barcoded TCR beta cDNA molecule per two T cells was captured by template switching. Using deep sequencing normalized with unique cDNA molecular identifiers, the study measured how TCR beta repertoire diversity changes with age. The donors were divided into four age groups: young (average approximately 15 years), middle-aged (approximately 42), aged (about 62) and long-lived (around 80). To avoid experimental bias, donors of different ages were spread randomly across the sequencing lanes. For two donors (one aged 18 to 30 and one aged 80 or older), the study analyzed two additional independent replicas of 1 million unique cDNA reads from the same blood draw.

Systemically healthy Caucasian individuals from Russia, some 40 in total and aged roughly 6 to 100 years, were included as donors. Around 9.7 milliliters of peripheral blood were collected from each donor into EDTA-treated Vacutainer tubes. PBMCs were isolated by Ficoll-Paque density-gradient centrifugation, with at least 7 million obtained per sample. Total RNA, at least 6 micrograms per sample, was extracted from PBMCs with Trizol reagent. Naive CD45RAhigh/CD27high T cell percentages were measured by flow cytometry on a PBMC aliquot from every donor. With respect to this clonotype: This clone's antigen is unknown. Per-base quality was not reported, and no clone a single base away is much larger than it.

The library came from 5' RACE. For sequencing, an Illumina HiSeq 2500 was employed. The second PCR ran for about 6 to 12 cycles and used a J-beta primer mix along with a sample-barcoded 5' primer. Each TCR beta cDNA molecule received a unique molecular identifier from a template-switch 5' adaptor carrying 12 random nucleotides. At least 3 million CDR3-containing paired-end reads were obtained from each sample. The Mint cDNA synthesis kit, primed by a TRBC-specific oligonucleotide, was used to synthesize first-strand cDNA from all RNA. After uracil-DNA glycosylase treatment, a first 18-cycle PCR used universal primers M1SS and BC2_uni_R on all cDNA. As for the authors' bioinformatics: Normalization of each sample was performed by random selection of 1 million high-quality reads, each carrying a distinct molecular identifier. Reads with shared molecular identifiers were discarded instead of being binned into consensus sequences. CDR3 identification, clonotype clustering and error correction used MiTCR with a Q25 quality threshold and the strictest error-elimination algorithm. A nonparametric unseen species model with Euler transformation was used to estimate a lower bound on total TCR beta diversity. TCRdb took the public reads, trimmed them with fastp at Q25, ran MiXCR for clone calling and kept in-frame beta chains. Every entry covers one CDR3 protein and lists the most common genes and DNA from its rows. Clone size and V and J calls follow TCRdb, not the original study. The sample table contains roughly 700,000 distinct CDR3 sequences; only one count was recorded for 45% to 50% of them. About 32% of the sample is held by the ten biggest clonotypes.

CDR1 and CDR2 (DFQATT, SNEGSKA) derive from the germline V gene (reference sequence). The CDR3 spans 15 residues, from the cysteine through the phenylalanine. Just the 45-base CDR3 DNA is kept, in frame starting at base 1. V and J are truncated by 1 base and 0 bases respectively, leaving an intervening sequence of 12 bases. Overall results and qualifications from the work: Estimates of total diversity from one million sequenced T cells were regarded as lower bounds and underestimates. A strong correlation was found between observed TCR beta diversity and the percentage of naive T cells measured by flow cytometry. Conclusive comparison of naive and antigen-experienced compartments was prevented by the profiling of bulk unsorted PBMCs. The long-lived group showed more naive CD4+ T cells, fewer expanded clones and increased TCR diversity than the aged group, suggesting age selection. Because the CMV infection status of the donors was unknown, age-related changes in expanded clonotypes may potentially have been confounded. Observed TCR beta diversity per million T cells fell roughly linearly with age, and a significant reduction was already apparent by age around 40.

This sequence uses TRBV20-1 and TRBJ1-1; TRBD1 might be the D gene, on 5 matching bases. The origin of this receptor is an older woman in good health. The sequenced sample was blood. The CDR3 in this case is CSARAVRGMNTEAFF. The bases read TGCAGTGCTAGAGCAGTTCGGGGGATGAACACTGAAGCTTTCTTT.